Following are 19 T cell receptor beta chains from one sample sequenced in a study of T cells in Graves' hyperthyroidism and ophthalmopathy. Researchers amplified the TCR beta CDR3 regions from RNA transcripts. The HTBI primer set served for first-round RT-PCR of the TCR CDR3. TCRdb re-called the multiplex PCR reads through MiXCR, storing one row per CDR3 protein. Among about 640,000 distinct CDR3 sequences listed, more than 20% were seen once. Source material: blood. The source is a man in his thirties or forties with Graves' ophthalmopathy.

There are many counts of this clonotype. The genes are TRBV28 and TRBJ2-5, with D perhaps assigned TRBD1 or TRBD2 (7 bases each). This CDR3 has 16 residues. Deletions cut 6 bases from V and 5 bases from J, with 22 bases between. The germline V gene has CDR1 MDHEN and CDR2 SYDVKM. The CDR3 sequence: CASSKGGRGLAETQYF. Here the CDR3 DNA reads TGTGCCAGCAGCAAAGGTGGGAGGGGGCTAGCGGAGACCCAGTACTTC.

This clonotype was found many times. The V and J genes are TRBV4-3 and TRBJ2-2, with D hard to call. The V gene's germline CDR1 is LGHNA and CDR2 YSLEER. The CDR3 is 16 residues long. Trimming pared 0 bases from V and 1 base from J, leaving 9 bases between. CDR3 sequence: CASSQDTGQNTGELFF. The CDR3 DNA reads TGCGCCAGCAGCCAAGACACGGGCCAGAACACCGGGGAGCTGTTTTTT.

The chain links TRBV15 to TRBJ1-2; D perhaps matches TRBD1 (6 bases). V gave up 5 bases and J gave up 7 bases, with 14 bases separating them. Looked up from germline, CDR1 is LNHNV and CDR2 is YYDKDF (reference sequence). The CDR3 has 13 residues. The CDR3 DNA sequence: TGTGCCACCAGCCGGGGGGCCTCGGGTGGCTACACCTTC. This gives the protein CATSRGASGGYTF.

In its sample, this clonotype was seen many times. CDR3 residues: CSAREGAYEQYF. CDR3 nucleotides: TGCAGTGCTAGAGAGGGGGCCTACGAGCAGTACTTC. The chain carries TRBV20-1 and TRBJ2-7; D could derive from TRBD1 or TRBD2 (5 bases each). The V gene's germline CDR1 is DFQATT and CDR2 SNEGSKA (reference sequence). V was cut by 0 bases and J by 2 bases, with 5 bases left in between. The CDR3 has 12 residues.

The CDR3 loop is CASSVVGTGGGELFF. As DNA, the CDR3 is TGTGCCAGCAGCGTAGTAGGGACAGGGGGCGGGGAGCTGTTTTTT. The chain links TRBV9 to TRBJ2-2, with 11 bases aligning to TRBD1. There are 15 residues in the CDR3. V gave up 0 bases and J gave up 7 bases; unmatched junction bases: 2. The germline V gene encodes CDR1 SGDLS and CDR2 YYNGEE.

This clonotype was counted between two and nine times. V gene TRBV27 combines with J gene TRBJ2-1, with 11 nucleotides matching TRBD2. V lost 6 bases and J lost 0; bases outside the gene matches: 13. The CDR3 runs to 19 residues. CDR1 and CDR2 from the germline V gene are MNHEY and SMNVEV (reference sequence). The DNA for the CDR3 is TGTGCCAGCAGGGGGACCGGGACTAGCGGCCCGAGCTCCTACAATGAGCAGTTCTTC. It codes for CASRGTGTSGPSSYNEQFF.

This clonotype appeared many times. The V and J genes are TRBV7-2 and TRBJ2-5; no reliable D call. This CDR3 spans 15 amino acids. V was trimmed by 0 bases and J by 4 bases, leaving 12 bases between them. Germline CDR1 is SGHTA and CDR2 is FQGNSA. The CDR3 DNA follows: TGTGCCAGCAGCTTAGCACTCGGGTCTATAGAGACCCAGTACTTC. This codes for CASSLALGSIETQYF. Full variable domain (missing parts from reference TRBV7-2 and TRBJ2-5): GAGVSQSPSNKVTEKGKDVELRCDPISGHTALYWYRQSLGQGLEFLIYFQGNSAPDKSGLPSDRFSAERTGGSVSTLTIQRTQQEDSAVYLCASSLALGSIETQYFGPGTRLLVL.

This clonotype has ten or more counts. V is TRBV20-1 and J is TRBJ2-1; 8 nucleotides agree with TRBD1. Germline CDR1 is DFQATT and CDR2 is SNEGSKA (reference sequence). V was pared by 3 bases and J by 2 bases, with 9 bases of the junction left unmatched. The CDR3 contains 16 residues. CDR3: CSARALRGRTYNEQFF. The CDR3 nucleotides read TGCAGTGCTAGGGCCCTCAGGGGGCGTACCTACAATGAGCAGTTCTTC.

This clonotype was counted a few times. The V gene is TRBV5-1, the J gene TRBJ1-1; no firm D call. V dropped 4 bases and J dropped 4 bases, with 8 bases sitting between them. Germline V CDR1 and CDR2: SGHRS, YFSETQ. The CDR3 is 12 residues long. The CDR3, as DNA: TGCGCCAGCAGCCCCCCCGCCACTGAAGCTTTCTTT. Protein product: CASSPPATEAFF.

The chain combines TRBV7-9 with TRBJ2-7; no firm D call. Germline assignment: CDR1 SEHNR and CDR2 FQNEAQ (reference sequence). The V gene lost 8 bases and the J gene lost 6 bases, with 14 bases spanning the gap. CDR3 length: 12 amino acids. The CDR3 loop reads CASSLSPIEQYF. The CDR3 nucleotides read TGTGCCAGCTCCCTTTCTCCGATCGAGCAGTACTTC.

This clonotype turned up a few times. This chain connects TRBV24-1 to TRBJ2-1; 9 bases match TRBD2. Looked up from germline, CDR1 is KGHDR and CDR2 is SFDVKD. The CDR3 length is 15 residues. V shed 1 base, J shed 6 bases, and the junction held 3 bases outside the gene matches. The CDR3 is CATSDFGGRANEQFF. In DNA form, the CDR3 reads TGTGCCACCAGTGATTTCGGCGGGAGGGCCAATGAGCAGTTCTTC.

This clonotype was seen only a few times. The chain employs TRBV19 and TRBJ2-7; D call uncertain. The V gene's germline CDR1 is LNHDA and CDR2 SQIVND (reference sequence). CDR3 length: 15 residues. V was pared by 3 bases and J by 0 bases, with 12 bases between. This CDR3 reads CASSIPGRSSYEQYF. CDR3 bases: TGTGCCAGTAGTATTCCAGGACGGAGCTCCTACGAGCAGTACTTC.

As DNA, the CDR3 is TGTGCCAGTAGTAGCCTAGCGGGCCGAAGGGAGCAGTACTTC. This translates into CASSSLAGRREQYF. V is TRBV19 and J is TRBJ2-7, with TRBD2 identical over 8 bases. CDR1 is LNHDA and CDR2 is SQIVND in the germline V gene (reference sequence). The CDR3 contains 14 residues. V gave up 4 bases and J gave up 7 bases; unmatched junction bases: 9.

The rearrangement links TRBV9 to TRBJ1-5; D unclear. The CDR3 loop spans 14 amino acids. The germline V and J ends were trimmed by 2 bases and 2 bases, with 8 bases remaining between them. Germline CDR1 is SGDLS and CDR2 is YYNGEE. In DNA, the CDR3 is TGTGCCAGCAGCGTCAGTTATGGCAATCAGCCCCAGCATTTT. Protein: CASSVSYGNQPQHF.

This clonotype was detected a few times. At one boundary the junction diverges from the germline segment, which might be a read error. The chain employs TRBV7-3 and TRBJ2-5; 8 positions match TRBD2. CDR3 length equals 14 residues. Germline-derived CDR1 and CDR2 are SGHTA and FQGTGA. As DNA, the CDR3 is TGTGCCAGCAGCTTCAACGTCCCTACGGGAGGGCCGGACTTC. It yields the protein CASSFNVPTGGPDF.

Many counts were recorded for this clonotype. This sequence joins TRBV7-2 and TRBJ2-1; 9 positions match TRBD2. The germline gives CDR1 SGHTA, CDR2 FQGNSA. With V trimmed by 5 bases and J by 9 bases, 5 bases remained unmatched. The CDR3 spans 13 residues. CDR3 in DNA: TGTGCCAGCAGCCCCGCGGGGGGGCCTGAGCAGTTCTTC. Its translation is CASSPAGGPEQFF.

This chain joins TRBV2 and TRBJ1-2; 7 bases are shared with TRBD1. This CDR3 contains 13 residues. Germline CDR1 SNHLY, CDR2 FYNNEI. V shed 6 bases and J 8 bases; nucleotides not matched to a gene: 9. The CDR3 loop is CASSATGASGYTF. In DNA form, the CDR3 reads TGTGCCAGCAGCGCAACAGGGGCCTCCGGCTACACCTTC.

This clonotype was observed a few times. This sequence joins TRBV5-4 and TRBJ2-2; 7 bases match TRBD1. The CDR3 extends over 15 amino acids. CDR1 SGHNT and CDR2 YYREEE come from the germline V gene (reference sequence). V lost 5 bases to trimming and J lost 6 bases; unmatched junction nucleotides: 10. The CDR3 nucleotides read TGTGCCAGCAGTTTAGGTTCAGGGGGTGCCGGGGAGCTGTTTTTT. As protein: CASSLGSGGAGELFF.

This clonotype has a handful of counts. The rearrangement uses TRBV4-1 and TRBJ2-5; 7 positions agree with TRBD2. CDR3 length: 16 residues. V shed 0 bases, J shed 5 bases, and the junction held 9 bases outside the gene matches. CDR1 and CDR2 from the germline V gene are MGHRA and YSYEKL. CDR3 in DNA: TGCGCCAGCAGCCAAGATGGACGGGGAGGGAGGGAGACCCAGTACTTC. Encoded protein: CASSQDGRGGRETQYF.